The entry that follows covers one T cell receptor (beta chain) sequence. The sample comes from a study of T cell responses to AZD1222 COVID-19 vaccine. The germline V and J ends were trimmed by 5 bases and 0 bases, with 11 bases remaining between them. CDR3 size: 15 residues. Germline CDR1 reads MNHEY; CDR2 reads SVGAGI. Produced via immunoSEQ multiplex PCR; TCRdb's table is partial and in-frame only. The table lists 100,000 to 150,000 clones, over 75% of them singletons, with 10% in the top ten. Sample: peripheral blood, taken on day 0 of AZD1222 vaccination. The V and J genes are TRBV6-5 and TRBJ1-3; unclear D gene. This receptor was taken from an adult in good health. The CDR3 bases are TGTGCCAGCAGTCCCAAAGCTCTCTCTGGAAACACCATATATTTT. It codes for CASSPKALSGNTIYF.